This TCR beta chain was identified during a study of brain T cells in children with intractable seizures. Repertoires were generated with immunoSEQ multiplex PCR, while TCRdb's copy carries only in-frame clones and drops some. This table holds 300,000 to 400,000 clones, 93% found once. On this clone itself: Its antigen remains unknown.

Study-level results: Patients' HCMV serostatus was unknown; virus specificity rests on CDR3 similarity alone.

The CDR3 spans 17 residues. CDR1 and CDR2 from the germline V gene are ENHRY and SYGVKD. V was shortened by 2 bases and J by 5 bases, with 19 bases between the two germline ends. Time point indicated: blood from clinic visit 5 months post-surgery; TSC patient then seizure free. Material: peripheral blood, obtained roughly 5 months after surgery. This TCR came from a boy in the first two years of life with tuberous sclerosis and intractable seizures. V gene TRBV10-3 combines with J gene TRBJ2-1; tentatively, D is TRBD1 (5 bases). The CDR3 DNA reads TGTGCCATCAGTGAGCCCGACCAGGGTAAACCGGACAATGAGCAGTTCTTC. As protein: CAISEPDQGKPDNEQFF.